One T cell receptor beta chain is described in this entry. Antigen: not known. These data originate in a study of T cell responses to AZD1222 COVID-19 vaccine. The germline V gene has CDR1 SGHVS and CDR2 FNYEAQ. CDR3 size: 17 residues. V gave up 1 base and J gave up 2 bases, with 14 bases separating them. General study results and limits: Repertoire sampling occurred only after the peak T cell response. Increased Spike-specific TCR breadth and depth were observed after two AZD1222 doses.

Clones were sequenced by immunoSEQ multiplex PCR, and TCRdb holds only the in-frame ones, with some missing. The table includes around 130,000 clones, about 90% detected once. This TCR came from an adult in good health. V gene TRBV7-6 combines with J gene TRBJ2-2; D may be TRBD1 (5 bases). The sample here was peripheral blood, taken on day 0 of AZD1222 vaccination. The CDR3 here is CASSLDLKQVNTGELFF. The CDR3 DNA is TGTGCCAGCAGCTTAGACTTGAAACAGGTCAACACCGGGGAGCTGTTTTTT.